Below are 9 T cell receptor beta chains sequenced from a single sample in a study of glioma-infiltrating T cells. Using RNA template, CDR3s of TCR alpha and beta were amplified with iRepertoire arm-PCR. TCRdb ran MiXCR on the multiplex PCR reads and lists one entry per CDR3 protein. In the table there are around 90,000 distinct CDR3 sequences, 35% to 45% of which are singletons. The sample taken for sequencing was glioma tissue, nonneoplastic brain tissue, or PBMCs (not recorded which). These receptor sequences come from a human donor with low-grade glioma or glioblastoma, undergoing nonglioma brain surgery, or in good health (not recorded which).

Of note for this clonotype: At one end, the junction sequence differs from germline, possibly due to a read error. CDR3 protein: CASSLVARDYERSF. In DNA form, the CDR3 reads TGTGCCAGCAGCTTAGTAGCGCGAGACTACGAGCGGTCCTTC. The J gene is TRBJ2-7, the V gene TRBV7-2, with D possibly matching TRBD2 (5 bases). CDR1 SGHTA and CDR2 FQGNSA come from the germline V gene. CDR3 length: 14 residues.

For the CDR3, the DNA is TGTGTCGGCAGCTTCTTGGGGGCCTACGAGCAGTACTTC. Its protein product is CVGSFLGAYEQYF. The V gene is TRBV7-2, the J gene TRBJ2-7; D may match TRBD1 or TRBD2 (5 bases each). This CDR3 spans 13 amino acids. Germline V gives CDR1 SGHTA, CDR2 FQGNSA.

This clonotype was seen only a few times. The J gene is TRBJ2-2, the V gene TRBV9; D might be TRBD1 (5 bases). Trimming took 3 bases from V and 1 from J, leaving 10 bases between them. Germline CDR1 and CDR2: SGDLS and YYNGEE. CDR3 length: 15 residues. The CDR3 region has the DNA TGTGCCAGCAGCGGGTTTAGGGGGAACACCGGGGAGCTGTTTTTT. This translates into CASSGFRGNTGELFF.

Comments on this clonotype: A much bigger clone sits one base away, suggesting this may be a read error. The V call is TRBV19, the J call TRBJ2-1; TRBD2 agrees at 14 bases. The CDR3 contains 16 residues. Germline V CDR1 and CDR2: LNHDA, SQIVND (reference sequence). The CDR3 region has the DNA TGTGCCGGTAGTACGTGGACTAGCGGGGGGTTAAATGAGCAGTTCTTC. It yields the protein CAGSTWTSGGLNEQFF.

In its sample, this clonotype was seen once. This sequence may be a read error, since a much larger clone differs from it by one base. CDR3 DNA: TGTGCCAACAGCCAATCTTTCAGGTTGAACACTGAAGCTTTCTTT. Protein product: CANSQSFRLNTEAFF. V and J are TRBV16 and TRBJ1-1, with D uncertain. Germline CDR1 KGHSY, CDR2 FQNENV. The CDR3 runs 15 residues.

This clonotype was seen ten or more times. The gene calls are TRBV7-2 and TRBJ2-7; D is possibly TRBD1 or TRBD2 (7 bases each). V lost 1 base, J lost 0 bases, and 25 bases lay in between. Germline V gives CDR1 SGHTA, CDR2 FQGNSA. CDR3 size: 20 residues. The CDR3 DNA reads TGTGCCAGCAGCTTAGTTGGGAGGGGGCTAACTAGCGTCTTCTCCTACGAGCAGTACTTC. Its protein is CASSLVGRGLTSVFSYEQYF.

This clonotype was observed a single time. The junction departs from the called germline gene at one end, perhaps through a read error. V usage is TRBV6-5 and J usage is TRBJ2-2; tentative D call: TRBD2 (5 bases). From germline, CDR1 is MNHEY and CDR2 SVGAGI. The CDR3 is 15 amino acids. The CDR3: CASSYVFDNTGELVF. CDR3 nucleotides: TGTGCCAGCAGTTACGTGTTCGACAACACCGGGGAGCTGGTTTTT.

The sample holds many counts of this clonotype. CDR3 loop: CASSLALRQGTGELFF. CDR3 bases: TGCGCCAGCAGCTTGGCCCTACGACAAGGCACCGGGGAGCTGTTTTTT. This rearrangement joins TRBV5-1 to TRBJ2-2, with D hard to call. Germline loops: CDR1 SGHRS, CDR2 YFSETQ. The CDR3 spans 16 residues. The V and J ends lost 0 bases and 4 bases respectively, with 13 bases between them.

This clonotype was detected ten times or more. The chain combines TRBV2 with TRBJ2-1; 12 bases match TRBD2. J was trimmed by 2 bases and V by 6 bases; bases with no gene match: 5. CDR3 length: 16 residues. The germline V gene has CDR1 SNHLY and CDR2 FYNNEI. CDR3 residues: CASRYASGGAYNEQFF. The CDR3 DNA follows: TGTGCCAGCAGATACGCTAGCGGGGGGGCCTACAATGAGCAGTTCTTC.